This TCR beta chain was profiled in a study of T-cell memory formation after mild COVID-19. Background on the study: TCR clusters were mostly confined to one donor each.

Study results and caveats: Clones shrinking between day 15 and 85 showed a balanced CD4/CD8 split, and those that grew later tilted toward CD4+. The finding that pre-infection memory included some responding clones suggested that cross-reactive memory joined.

Germline V gives CDR1 SEHNR, CDR2 FQNEAQ (reference sequence). Trimming at V came to 4 bases and at J to 2 bases, leaving 6 bases not matched to a gene. The CDR3 has 15 residues. Points on this clonotype: Antigen unknown.

TCRdb passed the 5' RACE reads through MiXCR, listing each CDR3 protein once. Among about 430,000 distinct CDR3 sequences listed, 20% to 25% were seen once. This TCR was recovered from an adult woman who had mild COVID-19 (a few samples of this study predate the infection). Cell type and time point are not known. The sample was PBMCs or a T cell subset sorted from them (not recorded which). J is TRBJ2-7 and V is TRBV7-9, with 9 bases lining up with TRBD1. CDR3 nucleotide sequence: TGTGCCAGCAGCTCCCAGACAGGGGGGCCCTACGAGCAGTACTTC. Encoded protein: CASSSQTGGPYEQYF.